The source of this TCR beta chain is a study of Ad26.COV2.S vaccination and SARS-CoV-2 variants. Overall study: Donor got 5x10^10 or 1x10^11 viral particles of Ad26.COV2.S.

V was trimmed by 8 bases and J by 4 bases, leaving 14 bases between them. The CDR3 spans 13 residues. Germline lookup yields CDR1 SEHNR and CDR2 FQNEAQ (reference sequence). Clones were read by immunoSEQ multiplex PCR, and TCRdb kept only the in-frame ones, dropping some. The sample includes hundreds of thousands of clones, around 93% of them seen just once. The treatment was: 15 to 20 received Ad26.COV2.S at low or high dose, single or two shots; several received placebo; per-sample allocation not given. Each sample was drawn 63 days after the first injection (of vaccine or placebo). This Boston cohort included adults aged 18-55 years.

The chain employs TRBV7-9 and TRBJ1-2, with a possible D match to TRBD1 (5 bases). This specimen was peripheral blood, taken in a trial of Ad26.COV2.S vaccine versus placebo. The origin of this receptor is a person between 18 and 60 years old who received the Ad26.COV2.S COVID-19 vaccine or a placebo. The CDR3 DNA follows: TGTGCCAGCTCATCAGGGTACAGCTATGGCTACACCTTC. Translated, it gives CASSSGYSYGYTF. Looking up the rest from reference TRBV7-9 and TRBJ1-2 gives the full variable domain: DTGVSQNPRHKITKRGQNVTFRCDPISEHNRLYWYRQTLGQGPEFLTYFQNEAQLEKSRLLSDRFSAERPKGSFSTLEIQRTEQGDSAMYLCASSSGYSYGYTFGSGTRLTVV.